This TCR beta chain was sequenced for a study of blood T cell repertoires in COVID-19. Study overall: PBMCs, B-cell-depleted T cells, or T cells provided the cDNA or gDNA that made up the material.

The repertoire was sequenced with immunoSEQ multiplex PCR; TCRdb's copy has only in-frame clones and lacks some. The sample has a few hundred thousand clones; about 90% are singletons. V was shortened by 7 bases and J by 5 bases, with 20 bases between the two germline ends. The CDR3 extends over 16 amino acids. The germline gives CDR1 LNHDA, CDR2 SQIVND (reference sequence). This clone was detected many times. The sample taken for sequencing was peripheral blood. This chain uses TRBV19 with TRBJ2-2; D might be TRBD2 (7 bases). The receptor's source is a woman aged 65 to 85 with COVID-19, enrolled during active disease. The CDR3 DNA reads as TGTGCCAGTAACTCGGGGGGCGCAAAATGGACCGGGGAGCTGTTTTTT. Its protein product is CASNSGGAKWTGELFF.